Presented here are 29 T cell receptor beta chains from one specimen sequenced in a study of T cells in Graves' hyperthyroidism and ophthalmopathy. Amplification of TCR beta CDR3 regions used RNA as the template. The HTBI primer set was used in a first-round RT-PCR of the TCR CDR3. From the multiplex PCR reads, TCRdb called clonotypes with MiXCR, one entry per CDR3 protein. The table has approximately 330,000 distinct CDR3 sequences, roughly 13% seen once. The sequenced sample was blood. These receptors all stem from a woman in her thirties or forties with Graves' ophthalmopathy.

For this clonotype: A much larger clone is a single base away; this may be a read error. The rearrangement uses TRBV20-1 and TRBJ2-5, with D possibly matching TRBD2 (6 bases). The CDR3 is made up of 15 amino acids. The germline CDR1 and CDR2 sequences are DFQATT and SNEGSKA (reference sequence). V lost 5 bases and J 9 bases, leaving 25 bases between the germline ends. The CDR3 loop is CSADNSRSNGEAQYF. The CDR3 region has the DNA TGCAGTGCTGACAATTCACGGTCGAATGGGGAGGCCCAGTACTTC.

The V gene is TRBV4-1, the J gene TRBJ2-2; D possibly corresponds to TRBD1 (6 bases). Germline V gives CDR1 MGHRA, CDR2 YSYEKL. The V end was cut by 5 bases, the J end by 3 bases, with 13 bases between. This CDR3 region has 15 residues. This CDR3 reads CASSEDRPYTGELFF. CDR3 nucleotide sequence: TGCGCCAGCAGCGAGGACAGACCGTACACCGGGGAGCTGTTTTTT.

There are many counts of this clonotype. The chain joins TRBV6-5 to TRBJ1-6; 9 bases map to TRBD1. The CDR3 extends over 18 amino acids. Trimming removed 2 bases from V and 6 bases from J; junction bases left unmatched: 11. Germline CDR1 reads MNHEY; CDR2 reads SVGAGI. CDR3 region: CASSYSGQGRGGNSPLHF. The CDR3 nucleotides read TGTGCCAGCAGTTACAGTGGACAGGGGAGGGGTGGTAATTCACCCCTCCACTTT.

V usage is TRBV9 and J usage is TRBJ1-1; tentatively, D is TRBD1 (6 bases). Germline V gene lookup returns CDR1 SGDLS and CDR2 YYNGEE. The CDR3 covers 14 residues. V was cut by 2 bases and J by 7 bases, with 15 bases left in between. The DNA for the CDR3 is TGTGCCAGCAGCGTTCTACAGGGTCTGGGTGAAGCTTTCTTT. It encodes CASSVLQGLGEAFF.

This clonotype occurred many times. The chain recombines TRBV29-1 with TRBJ1-1; no clear D. V lost 5 bases, J lost 1 base, and 11 bases lay in between. From germline, CDR1 is SQVTM and CDR2 ANQGSEA. The CDR3 runs to 13 residues. CDR3: CSVPRRANTEAFF. Here the CDR3 DNA reads TGCAGCGTTCCTCGGCGGGCGAACACTGAAGCTTTCTTT. The whole variable domain, filled in from reference TRBV29-1 and TRBJ1-1, reads SAVISQKPSRDICQRGTSLTIQCQVDSQVTMMFWYRQQPGQSLTLIATANQGSEATYESGFVIDKFPISRPNLTFSTLTVSNMSPEDSSIYLCSVPRRANTEAFFGQGTRLTVV.

This clonotype was seen ten or more times. The chain uses TRBV7-9 and TRBJ1-1, with unresolved D. Trimming left V 1 base short and J 4 bases short, with 16 bases between. The CDR3 has 16 amino acids. Germline values: CDR1 SEHNR, CDR2 FQNEAQ (reference sequence). The CDR3 loop is CASSLGSSRTGTEAFF. DNA of the CDR3: TGTGCCAGCAGCTTAGGGTCCAGCCGGACGGGCACTGAAGCTTTCTTT.

This clonotype was counted ten times or more. The rearrangement uses TRBV6-1 and TRBJ2-1; D gene unclear. This CDR3 has 13 residues. From germline, CDR1 is MNHNS and CDR2 SASEGT. Trimming took 5 bases from V and 2 from J, leaving 7 bases between them. Written as DNA, the CDR3 is TGTGCCAGCAGTTTTAATGCCTACAATGAGCAGTTCTTC. This gives the protein CASSFNAYNEQFF.

The sample holds many counts of this clonotype. The chain joins TRBV20-1 to TRBJ1-2; the D gene is possibly TRBD1 (6 bases). The ends were cut back, 1 base at V and 4 bases at J, with 10 bases in the middle. The CDR3 is made up of 13 amino acids. Germline lookup yields CDR1 DFQATT and CDR2 SNEGSKA (reference sequence). The CDR3 DNA reads TGCAGTGCTAGAGTAACAGGGCTCTATGGCTACACCTTC. This encodes CSARVTGLYGYTF.

In its sample, this clonotype was seen a few times. The rearrangement joins TRBV29-1 to TRBJ1-2, with 7 bases aligning to TRBD1. V dropped 4 bases and J dropped 2; count of bases not matched to a gene: 4. Germline V CDR1 and CDR2: SQVTM, ANQGSEA. The CDR3 runs to 13 residues. CDR3 in amino acids: CSVGQGENYGYTF. The CDR3 coding sequence is TGCAGCGTTGGACAGGGTGAAAACTATGGCTACACCTTC.

This clonotype was seen ten or more times. The chain links TRBV28 to TRBJ2-2; D uncertain. This CDR3 is built from 12 residues. The V and J ends lost 6 bases and 7 bases respectively, with 9 bases between them. The germline V gene encodes CDR1 MDHEN and CDR2 SYDVKM. CDR3: CASSSVSGELFF. CDR3 DNA sequence: TGTGCCAGCAGCTCGGTGAGCGGGGAGCTGTTTTTT.

This clonotype occurred many times. The V call is TRBV20-1, the J call TRBJ1-6; 8 nucleotides line up with TRBD1. Trimming cost V 4 bases and J 10 bases; bases outside gene matches: 12. Germline-derived CDR1 and CDR2 are DFQATT and SNEGSKA (reference sequence). The CDR3 loop spans 15 amino acids. The CDR3 DNA reads as TGCAGTGCTAATACCGGGACAGGAGGAAGGTCACCCCTCCACTTT. It translates to CSANTGTGGRSPLHF.

The rearrangement joins TRBV20-1 to TRBJ1-2; D is ambiguous. V lost 2 bases, J lost 1 base, and 20 bases lay in between. Germline CDR1 is DFQATT and CDR2 is SNEGSKA (reference sequence). This CDR3 is built from 17 residues. CDR3 sequence: CSARSTLFDGINYGYTF. Here the CDR3 DNA reads TGCAGTGCTAGATCTACCCTTTTTGACGGAATTAACTATGGCTACACCTTC.

The chain has TRBV4-2 and TRBJ2-5, with D unclear. V lost 3 bases, J lost 4 bases, and 12 bases lay in between. Per germline, CDR1 LGHNA and CDR2 YNFKEQ. The CDR3 runs to 14 residues. The CDR3 reads CASSHGPGRETQYF. The DNA of the CDR3 is TGTGCCAGCAGCCATGGTCCCGGGCGAGAGACCCAGTACTTC.

V usage is TRBV7-9 and J usage is TRBJ2-3, with 7 bases lining up with TRBD2. CDR1 is SEHNR, CDR2 FQNEAQ, per germline (reference sequence). This CDR3 has 15 residues. After removal of 5 bases from V and 3 bases from J, the junction contained 8 bases not matched to a gene. CDR3 coding DNA: TGTGCCAGCAGCGCGAGGGAGGGACTAACAGATACGCAGTATTTT. The encoded protein is CASSAREGLTDTQYF.

This clonotype was recorded at least ten times. This chain links TRBV6-1 with TRBJ1-1; no definite D call. The V end lost 5 bases, the J end lost 11 bases, and 18 bases lay between the germline ends. The CDR3 is 13 amino acids. Germline loops: CDR1 MNHNS, CDR2 SASEGT. CDR3 sequence (DNA): TGTGCCAGCAGTCGAAATGGGGTTGGCTTGGCTTTCTTT. It is translated as CASSRNGVGLAFF.

This clonotype was detected ten times or more. The chain recombines TRBV2 with TRBJ2-3; D is perhaps TRBD2 (5 bases). The CDR3 totals 15 residues. CDR1 is SNHLY, CDR2 FYNNEI, per germline. The V and J ends lost 4 bases and 4 bases respectively, with 15 bases between them. The CDR3 loop is CASSAQRNPPDTQYF. The CDR3 DNA reads TGTGCCAGCAGTGCTCAGCGGAATCCTCCAGATACGCAGTATTTT.

V is TRBV5-1 and J is TRBJ2-2; a weak D match, TRBD2 (6 bases). V gave up 4 bases and J gave up 2 bases, with 9 bases separating them. The CDR3 runs to 14 residues. Germline assignment: CDR1 SGHRS and CDR2 YFSETQ. The CDR3 sequence: CASSPLANTGELFF. The CDR3 DNA reads as TGCGCCAGCAGCCCACTAGCCAACACCGGGGAGCTGTTTTTT.

In its sample, this clonotype was seen many times. The chain joins TRBV7-2 to TRBJ2-2, with 9 bases fitting TRBD1. V dropped 4 bases and J dropped 7; count of bases not matched to a gene: 4. CDR1 and CDR2 from the germline V gene are SGHTA and FQGNSA. CDR3 length equals 14 residues. Written as DNA, the CDR3 is TGTGCCAGCAGCTCTGGACAGGGGAGCGGGGAGCTGTTTTTT. Amino acids: CASSSGQGSGELFF.

The table lists this clonotype with a few counts. The J gene is TRBJ2-2, the V gene TRBV7-9, with D unclear. The germline CDR1 and CDR2 sequences are SEHNR and FQNEAQ (reference sequence). The CDR3 covers 10 residues. V lost 10 bases, J lost 4 bases, and 4 bases lay in between. The CDR3 here is CAIGTGELFF. The CDR3 DNA sequence: TGTGCCATCGGCACCGGGGAGCTGTTTTTT.

This clonotype occurred many times. The chain links TRBV7-9 to TRBJ2-3, with D unresolved. Germline CDR1 is SEHNR and CDR2 is FQNEAQ (reference sequence). The length of the CDR3 is 15 residues. V lost 5 bases and J 6 bases, leaving 18 bases between the germline ends. The CDR3 here is CASSPTPLSMDTQYF. The DNA of the CDR3 is TGTGCCAGCAGCCCCACACCGCTTAGTATGGATACGCAGTATTTT.

As for this clonotype: A much more abundant neighbour one base away suggests this may be a read error. The V call is TRBV7-8, the J call TRBJ2-1, with 11 bases matching TRBD2. The J call may be faulty, since TRBJ2-7 better matches the DNA end. The CDR3 length is 16 residues. Germline V gene data show CDR1 as SGHVS and CDR2 as FQNEAQ. The CDR3, as DNA: TGTGCCAGCAGCCCTTTAGCGGGGGGGAGTAACAATGAGCAGTACTTC. Protein product: CASSPLAGGSNNEQYF.

There are a few counts of this clonotype. The chain employs TRBV6-1 and TRBJ1-6, with 10 positions matching TRBD1. V gave up 9 bases and J gave up 5 bases; unmatched junction bases: 4. Germline lookup yields CDR1 MNHNS and CDR2 SASEGT. The CDR3 consists of 14 residues. Written as DNA, the CDR3 is TGTGCCAGTAGGGGACAGGGGAATAATTCACCCCTCCACTTT. This gives the protein CASRGQGNNSPLHF.

Only one count was recorded for this clonotype. Possible read error: a much larger clone is one base away. The rearrangement links TRBV7-9 to TRBJ2-3; 7 bases match TRBD1. Germline CDR1 reads SEHNR; CDR2 reads FQNEAQ (reference sequence). The CDR3 is made up of 13 amino acids. The CDR3: CTSSLGQTDTQYF. CDR3 DNA sequence: TGTACCAGCAGCTTGGGACAGACAGATACGCAGTATTTT. The full variable domain, with the rest looked up from reference TRBV7-9 and TRBJ2-3, is DTGVSQNPRHKITKRGQNVTFRCDPISEHNRLYWYRQTLGQGPEFLTYFQNEAQLEKSRLLSDRFSAERPKGSFSTLEIQRTEQGDSAMYLCTSSLGQTDTQYFGPGTRLTVL.

This clonotype was counted many times. The rearrangement uses TRBV20-1 and TRBJ2-7; 9 nucleotides agree with TRBD1. Germline V gene data show CDR1 as DFQATT and CDR2 as SNEGSKA (reference sequence). V dropped 3 bases and J dropped 6; count of bases not matched to a gene: 3. There are 12 residues in the CDR3. The CDR3 sequence is CSARGTGSEQYF. The CDR3 DNA follows: TGCAGTGCTAGGGGGACAGGGAGCGAGCAGTACTTC.

The chain has TRBV20-1 and TRBJ2-1; possible D gene TRBD2, 5 bases. V gave up 6 bases and J gave up 7 bases, with 19 bases separating them. Germline V CDR1 and CDR2: DFQATT, SNEGSKA (reference sequence). CDR3 size: 14 residues. CDR3 residues: CSAAVGIGWNEQFF. CDR3 DNA sequence: TGCAGTGCAGCTGTCGGGATAGGATGGAATGAGCAGTTCTTC.

This clonotype was detected ten times or more. The chain has TRBV12-3 or TRBV12-4 and TRBJ2-2, with 7 bases that match TRBD2. The CDR3 sequence is 14 residues long. The J segment lost 8 bases and the V segment lost 5 bases, leaving 8 bases of the junction unmatched. This CDR3 is CASSPRGGVGELFF. The CDR3 DNA is TGTGCCAGCAGTCCCCGGGGAGGGGTTGGGGAGCTGTTTTTT.

This chain links TRBV20-1 with TRBJ2-2; D is unclear. The CDR3 runs to 12 residues. V lost 4 bases and J lost 0, with 3 bases in between. Germline V gene data show CDR1 as DFQATT and CDR2 as SNEGSKA (reference sequence). The CDR3, as DNA: TGCAGTGCTACCACGAACACCGGGGAGCTGTTTTTT. Its protein is CSATTNTGELFF.

V and J are TRBV5-6 and TRBJ1-6; the D gene is possibly TRBD1 (6 bases). The CDR3 spans 15 residues. CDR1 and CDR2 (germline): SGHDT, YYEEEE. V shed 4 bases and J shed 10 bases, with 18 bases lying between them. CDR3 sequence (DNA): TGTGCCAGCAGCCCCCGTTCGCAGGGGCGGTCACCCCTCCACTTT. Translation: CASSPRSQGRSPLHF. The variable domain in full, completed from reference TRBV5-6 and TRBJ1-6, reads DAGVTQSPTHLIKTRGQQVTLRCSPKSGHDTVSWYQQALGQGPQFIFQYYEEEERQRGNFPDRFSGHQFPNYSSELNVNALLLGDSALYLCASSPRSQGRSPLHFGNGTRLTVT.

The rearrangement uses TRBV4-1 and TRBJ2-6; TRBD1 agrees at 7 bases. Germline V gene lookup returns CDR1 MGHRA and CDR2 YSYEKL. V was pared by 4 bases and J by 3 bases, with 15 bases of the junction left unmatched. This CDR3 contains 19 residues. In nucleotides, the CDR3 is TGCGCCAGCAGCCGAGTAGATATAAGACAGGGTGGTGGGGCCAACGTCCTGACTTTC. Encoded protein: CASSRVDIRQGGGANVLTF.